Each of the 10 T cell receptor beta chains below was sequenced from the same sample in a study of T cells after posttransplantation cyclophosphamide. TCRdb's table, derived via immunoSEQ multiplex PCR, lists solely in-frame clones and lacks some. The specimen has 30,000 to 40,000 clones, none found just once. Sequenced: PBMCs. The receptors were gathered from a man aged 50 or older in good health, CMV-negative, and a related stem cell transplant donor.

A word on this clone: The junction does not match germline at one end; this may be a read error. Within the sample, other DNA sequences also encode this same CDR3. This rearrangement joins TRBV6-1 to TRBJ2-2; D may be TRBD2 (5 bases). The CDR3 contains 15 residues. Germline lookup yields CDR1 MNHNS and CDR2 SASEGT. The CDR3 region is CASSEKGGYPGELFF. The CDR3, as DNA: TGTGCTAGCAGTGAGAAGGGCGGGTACCCCGGGGAGCTGTTTTTT.

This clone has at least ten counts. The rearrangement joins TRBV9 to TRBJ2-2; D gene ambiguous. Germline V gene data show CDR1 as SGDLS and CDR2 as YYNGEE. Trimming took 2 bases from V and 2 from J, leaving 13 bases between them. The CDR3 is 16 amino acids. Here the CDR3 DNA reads TGTGCCAGCAGCGTTCGAGGTGATTCTAACACCGGGGAGCTGTTTTTT. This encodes CASSVRGDSNTGELFF.

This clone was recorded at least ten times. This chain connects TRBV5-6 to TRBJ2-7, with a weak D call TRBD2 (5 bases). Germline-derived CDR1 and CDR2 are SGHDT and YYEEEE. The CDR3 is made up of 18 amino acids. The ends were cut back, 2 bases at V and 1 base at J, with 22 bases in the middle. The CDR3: CASSFFYPTTYSSYEQYF. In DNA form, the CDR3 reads TGTGCCAGCAGCTTTTTTTATCCGACTACCTACTCTTCCTACGAGCAGTACTTC.

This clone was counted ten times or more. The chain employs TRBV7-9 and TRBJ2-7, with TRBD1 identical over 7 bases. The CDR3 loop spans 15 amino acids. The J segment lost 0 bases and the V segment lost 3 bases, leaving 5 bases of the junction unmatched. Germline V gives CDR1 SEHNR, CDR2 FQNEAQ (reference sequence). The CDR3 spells CASSFGTASSYEQYF. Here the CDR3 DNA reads TGTGCCAGCAGCTTCGGGACAGCTAGCTCCTACGAGCAGTACTTC.

The CDR3 loop is CASSPRLASLETQYF. The CDR3 nucleotides are TGTGCCAGCAGCCCCCGACTAGCGTCGTTGGAGACCCAGTACTTC. The genes are TRBV7-9 and TRBJ2-5, with 8 bases that match TRBD2. V lost 5 bases and J lost 5; bases outside the gene matches: 10. This CDR3 comprises 15 residues. Germline CDR1 reads SEHNR; CDR2 reads FQNEAQ (reference sequence).

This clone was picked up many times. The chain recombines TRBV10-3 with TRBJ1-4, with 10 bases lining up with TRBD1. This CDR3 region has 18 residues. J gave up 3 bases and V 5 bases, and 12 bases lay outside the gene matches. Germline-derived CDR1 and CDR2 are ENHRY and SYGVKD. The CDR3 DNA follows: TGTGCCATCAGTAACTCCGGACAGGGGGGTCGAGCTAATGAAAAACTGTTTTTT. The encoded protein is CAISNSGQGGRANEKLFF.

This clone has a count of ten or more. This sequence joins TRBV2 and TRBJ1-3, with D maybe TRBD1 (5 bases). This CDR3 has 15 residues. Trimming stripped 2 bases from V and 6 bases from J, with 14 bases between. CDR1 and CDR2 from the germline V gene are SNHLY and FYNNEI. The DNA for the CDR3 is TGTGCCAGCAGTGAAAAATCCTGGGGGGTAAACACCATATATTTT. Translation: CASSEKSWGVNTIYF.

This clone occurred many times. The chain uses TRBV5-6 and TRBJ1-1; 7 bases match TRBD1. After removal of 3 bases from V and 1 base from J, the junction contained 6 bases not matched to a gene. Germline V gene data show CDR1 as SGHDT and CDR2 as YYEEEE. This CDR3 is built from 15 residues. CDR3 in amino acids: CASSSVRQGNTEAFF. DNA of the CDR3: TGTGCCAGCAGCTCTGTGAGACAGGGGAACACTGAAGCTTTCTTT.

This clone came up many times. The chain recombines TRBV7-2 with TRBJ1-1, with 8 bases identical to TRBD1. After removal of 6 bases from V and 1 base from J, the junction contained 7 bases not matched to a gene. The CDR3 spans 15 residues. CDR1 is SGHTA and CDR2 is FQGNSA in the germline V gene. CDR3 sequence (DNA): TGTGCCAGCAGGTCTCAACAGGGGGAGAACACTGAAGCTTTCTTT. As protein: CASRSQQGENTEAFF.

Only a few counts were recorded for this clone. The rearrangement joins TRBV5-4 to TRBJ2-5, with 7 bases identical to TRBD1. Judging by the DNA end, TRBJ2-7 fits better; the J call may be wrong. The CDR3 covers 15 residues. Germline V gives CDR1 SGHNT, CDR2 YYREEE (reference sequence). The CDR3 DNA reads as TGTGCCAGCAGCTTTCTAGGACAGGACTCCTACGAGCAGTACTTC. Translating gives CASSFLGQDSYEQYF.